The 9 T cell receptor beta chains presented below share a single source sample, sequenced in a study of blood T cell repertoires in COVID-19. The data were produced by immunoSEQ multiplex PCR, yet TCRdb's version contains in-frame clones alone and is incomplete. The table has roughly 100,000 clones, more than 75% seen once; the top ten hold approximately 4.5%. The sequenced sample consisted of peripheral blood. The receptors derive from a human donor in a cohort sampled during active COVID-19.

This chain joins TRBV7-8 and TRBJ2-7; no firm D call. Trimming cost V 5 bases and J 2 bases, with 13 bases left between them. CDR1 is SGHVS, CDR2 FQNEAQ, per germline. The CDR3 totals 14 residues. Written as DNA, the CDR3 is TGTGCCAGCAGCCGAAGAGCTGTTGCCTACGAGCAGTACTTC. As protein: CASSRRAVAYEQYF. Full variable domain (rest looked up from reference TRBV7-8 and TRBJ2-7): GAGVSQSPRYKVAKRGQDVALRCDPISGHVSLFWYQQALGQGPEFLTYFQNEAQLDKSGLPSDRFFAERPEGSVSTLKIQRTQQEDSAVYLCASSRRAVAYEQYFGPGTRLTVT.

This chain connects TRBV15 to TRBJ1-5; tentatively, D is TRBD1 (5 bases). The CDR3 totals 18 residues. Germline assignment: CDR1 LNHNV and CDR2 YYDKDF (reference sequence). Trimming removed 1 base at V and 0 bases at J, with 16 bases between. The CDR3 sequence: CATSRAPPTGDSNQPQHF. Here the CDR3 DNA reads TGTGCCACCAGCAGAGCCCCTCCTACGGGGGATAGCAATCAGCCCCAGCATTTT.

V usage is TRBV4-3 and J usage is TRBJ1-6, with D possibly matching TRBD1 (6 bases). The V end lost 0 bases, the J end lost 7 bases, and 16 bases lay between the germline ends. The CDR3 has 17 residues. Per germline, CDR1 LGHNA and CDR2 YSLEER. The CDR3 loop reads CASSQDNRGAWNSPLHF. The CDR3 DNA sequence: TGCGCCAGCAGCCAAGATAACCGGGGGGCATGGAATTCACCCCTCCACTTT.

This chain connects TRBV28 to TRBJ2-4; possible D gene TRBD1, 5 bases. The CDR3 covers 16 residues. V was trimmed by 5 bases and J by 0 bases, leaving 14 bases between them. Germline loops: CDR1 MDHEN, CDR2 SYDVKM. The chain's CDR3 is CASSARQYLAKNIQYF. CDR3 DNA sequence: TGTGCCAGCAGTGCCCGACAGTACCTAGCCAAAAACATTCAGTACTTC.

The V and J genes are TRBV5-1 and TRBJ2-1; 7 nucleotides line up with TRBD1. The germline V gene has CDR1 SGHRS and CDR2 YFSETQ. The junction had 7 bases not matched to a gene; V was cut back by 5 bases and J by 5 bases. CDR3 length: 14 amino acids. This CDR3 is CASRTGTANNEQFF. DNA for the CDR3: TGCGCCAGCAGAACCGGGACAGCTAACAATGAGCAGTTCTTC.

The chain uses TRBV6-6 and TRBJ1-5; D is possibly TRBD1 (6 bases). Germline V gene lookup returns CDR1 MNHNY and CDR2 SVGAGI (reference sequence). This CDR3 is 15 amino acids long. The V gene lost 4 bases and the J gene lost 5 bases, with 15 bases spanning the gap. The CDR3 sequence is CASSSDRTDYQPQHF. The CDR3 region has the DNA TGTGCCAGCAGTTCCGACCGGACAGACTATCAGCCCCAGCATTTT.

This clone occurred a few times. The chain joins TRBV6-2 or TRBV6-3 to TRBJ1-5, with a possible D match to TRBD1 (6 bases). The CDR3 covers 15 residues. Germline V gives CDR1 MNHEY, CDR2 SVGEGT. V shed 6 bases and J shed 5 bases, with 17 bases lying between them. Here the CDR3 reads CASSPPTTGHQPQHF. The CDR3 DNA sequence: TGTGCCAGCAGCCCCCCTACGACAGGCCATCAGCCCCAGCATTTT.

The chain combines TRBV18 with TRBJ2-1; D is unresolved. The CDR3 sequence is 20 residues long. The germline V gene encodes CDR1 KGHSH and CDR2 LQKENI. The V end lost 0 bases, the J end lost 8 bases, and 29 bases lay between the germline ends. CDR3 DNA sequence: TGTGCCAGCTCACCACCGACGGTGAAAGCTAGTCTCTCTCTTGCGGATGAGCAGTTCTTC. It encodes CASSPPTVKASLSLADEQFF. The full variable domain, with the rest looked up from reference TRBV18 and TRBJ2-1, is NAGVMQNPRHLVRRRGQEARLRCSPMKGHSHVYWYRQLPEEGLKFMVYLQKENIIDESGMPKERFSAEFPKEGPSILRIQQVVRGDSAAYFCASSPPTVKASLSLADEQFFGPGTRLTVL.

This chain uses TRBV25-1 with TRBJ1-2, with 7 bases fitting TRBD1. V lost 5 bases, J lost 3 bases, and 9 bases stayed unmatched. Germline CDR1 MGHDK, CDR2 SYGVNS. The CDR3 length is 15 residues. The CDR3 DNA reads as TGTGCCAGCAGTCCAATTGGACAGGATTACTATGGCTACACCTTC. As protein: CASSPIGQDYYGYTF.